Listed here are 10 T cell receptor beta chains from one sample, sequenced in a study of identifying expanded T cells in peripheral blood. TCRdb keeps only in-frame clones here, not all; method: immunoSEQ multiplex PCR. Of over 65,000 clones listed, roughly 90% were seen once; the top ten hold around 7%. Source material: blood. These TCRs come from a person aged 18 to 70 in good health.

The chain uses TRBV25-1 and TRBJ2-3; D remains unclear. CDR1 MGHDK and CDR2 SYGVNS come from the germline V gene. CDR3 length equals 13 residues. V was clipped by 1 base and J by 2 bases, with 4 bases between them. The CDR3 sequence: CASSESPTDTQYF. CDR3 in DNA: TGTGCCAGCAGTGAATCTCCCACAGATACGCAGTATTTT.

This clone was found a few times. V usage is TRBV5-6 and J usage is TRBJ2-7; TRBD2 is a possible D gene (7 bases). The CDR3 spans 12 residues. The V end was cut by 5 bases, the J end by 6 bases, with 12 bases between. Germline CDR1 and CDR2: SGHDT and YYEEEE. The CDR3 spells CASSMGGAEQYF. CDR3 in DNA: TGTGCCAGCAGTATGGGGGGGGCCGAGCAGTACTTC. Full variable domain (outside the CDR3, taken from reference TRBV5-6 and TRBJ2-7): DAGVTQSPTHLIKTRGQQVTLRCSPKSGHDTVSWYQQALGQGPQFIFQYYEEEERQRGNFPDRFSGHQFPNYSSELNVNALLLGDSALYLCASSMGGAEQYFGPGTRLTVT.

J is TRBJ1-1 and V is TRBV6-5; 7 bases map to TRBD1. There are 13 residues in the CDR3. From germline, CDR1 is MNHEY and CDR2 SVGAGI. J gave up 6 bases and V 6 bases, and 7 bases lay outside the gene matches. The CDR3 DNA reads TGTGCCAGCAGCCAGGGACAGTCTCCTGAAGCTTTCTTT. As protein: CASSQGQSPEAFF.

The chain uses TRBV2 and TRBJ1-1, with D hard to call. The CDR3 sequence is 16 residues long. The V end lost 3 bases, the J end lost 1 base, and 15 bases lay between the germline ends. Germline V gene sequence: CDR1 SNHLY, CDR2 FYNNEI. For the CDR3, the DNA is TGTGCCAGCAGTGACACTCCCGACAATGGGAACACTGAAGCTTTCTTT. This encodes CASSDTPDNGNTEAFF.

The chain recombines TRBV25-1 with TRBJ2-5; D is uncertain. Germline assignment: CDR1 MGHDK and CDR2 SYGVNS. The CDR3 consists of 10 residues. The V end was cut by 8 bases, the J end by 5 bases, with 6 bases between. Written as DNA, the CDR3 is TGTGCCAGCGGTGGGGAGACCCAGTACTTC. This encodes CASGGETQYF.

The V call is TRBV30, the J call TRBJ1-5, with 7 bases aligning to TRBD1. Germline V gene lookup returns CDR1 GTSNPN and CDR2 SVGIG (reference sequence). CDR3 length equals 15 residues. The V and J ends lost 1 base and 2 bases, in that order; junction bases with no gene match: 5. The CDR3 reads CAWSEGAAGNQPQHF. CDR3 DNA: TGTGCCTGGAGTGAGGGGGCTGCTGGCAATCAGCCCCAGCATTTT.

This clone came up once. The chain combines TRBV4-3 with TRBJ2-1; 12 nucleotides line up with TRBD2. The trim removed 3 bases at V and 5 bases at J, leaving 2 bases unmatched. CDR3 length: 15 residues. Germline-derived CDR1 and CDR2 are LGHNA and YSLEER. The CDR3 DNA is TGCGCCAGCAGCCAGGGACTAGCGGGCCACAATGAGCAGTTCTTC. Translated, it gives CASSQGLAGHNEQFF.

The rearrangement joins TRBV29-1 to TRBJ2-3; 7 bases are a match to TRBD2. This CDR3 has 16 amino acids. Germline-derived CDR1 and CDR2 are SQVTM and ANQGSEA. After removal of 0 bases from V and 0 bases from J, the junction contained 6 bases not matched to a gene. In nucleotides, the CDR3 is TGCAGCGTTGAAGATTGGGGCGGGAGTAGCACAGATACGCAGTATTTT. Its protein is CSVEDWGGSSTDTQYF.

The V and J genes are TRBV6-5 and TRBJ2-7, with D perhaps matching TRBD2 (5 bases). The germline V gene has CDR1 MNHEY and CDR2 SVGAGI. The CDR3 sequence is 13 residues long. Trimming removed 5 bases at V and 5 bases at J, with 13 bases between. The CDR3 spells CASSRGEGNEQYF. CDR3 DNA sequence: TGTGCCAGCAGTCGGGGAGAGGGTAACGAGCAGTACTTC.

This chain connects TRBV19 to TRBJ1-1, with a tentative D call TRBD1 (5 bases). The CDR3 contains 14 residues. Deletions cut 3 bases from V and 1 base from J, with 9 bases between. Germline loops: CDR1 LNHDA, CDR2 SQIVND (reference sequence). The CDR3 reads CASSMRGGNTEAFF. The CDR3 region has the DNA TGTGCCAGTAGTATGCGTGGGGGGAACACTGAAGCTTTCTTT.